Sequencing of this T cell receptor beta chain was carried out in a study of T cell clonality in common variable immunodeficiency. This clone was found a few times. The antigen remains undetermined. Here immunoSEQ multiplex PCR was the method, and the copy in TCRdb shows in-frame clones only, minus some. The sample holds approximately 35,000 clones, and no clone turns up only once. Replacement immunoglobulin had been given to every CVID subject for at least one year. Study-wide findings and caveats: Shared TCRbeta clones were fewer between CVID subjects than controls. Reportedly, TCR beta sequences from common variable immunodeficiency showed fewer deletions and N-nucleotide insertions.

Sequencing used peripheral blood mononuclear cells. The TCR sequence derives from a human donor with common variable immunodeficiency.

Incomplete CDR3 DNA: TGTGCCAGCAGCCAGGCCAGGCAATCCACTGAA. It codes for CASSQARQSTE. The full CDR3 protein is CASSQARQSTEAFF. The chain carries TRBV11-3 and TRBJ1-1, with D hard to call. The missing CDR3 end, 3 residues past where the read stops, is filled in from the germline J gene. This CDR3 comprises 14 residues. Germline V CDR1 and CDR2: SGHNT, YENEEA. V lost 5 bases to trimming and J lost 4 bases, with 14 bases between them. The variable domain in full, with the rest retrieved from reference TRBV11-3 and TRBJ1-1, is EAGVVQSPRYKIIEKKQPVAFWCNPISGHNTLYWYLQNLGQGPELLIRYENEEAVDDSQLPKDRFSAERLKGVDSTLKIQPAELGDSAVYLCASSQARQSTEAFFGQGTRLTVV.